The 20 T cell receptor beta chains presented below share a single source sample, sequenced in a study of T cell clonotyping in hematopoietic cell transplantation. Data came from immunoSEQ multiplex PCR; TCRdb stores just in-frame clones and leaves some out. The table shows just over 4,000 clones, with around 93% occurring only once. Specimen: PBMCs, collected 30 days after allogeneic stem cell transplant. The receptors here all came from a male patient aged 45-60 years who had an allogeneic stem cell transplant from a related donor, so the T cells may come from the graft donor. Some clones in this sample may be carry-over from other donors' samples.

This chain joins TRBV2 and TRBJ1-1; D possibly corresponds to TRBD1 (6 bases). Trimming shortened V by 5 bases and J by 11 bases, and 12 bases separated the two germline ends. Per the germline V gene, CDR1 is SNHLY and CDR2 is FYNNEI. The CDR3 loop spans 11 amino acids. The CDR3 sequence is CASSTGSVAFF. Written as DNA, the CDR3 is TGTGCCAGCAGTACAGGGTCGGTGGCTTTCTTT.

This CDR3 is CASSDRDSPRYEQYF. CDR3 in DNA: TGTGCCAGCAGTGACCGGGACAGCCCCCGGTACGAGCAGTACTTC. The chain uses TRBV6-6 and TRBJ2-7, with TRBD1 matching over 7 bases. Per the germline V gene, CDR1 is MNHNY and CDR2 is SVGAGI (reference sequence). V shed 5 bases, J shed 4 bases, and the junction held 11 bases outside the gene matches. The CDR3 length is 15 residues.

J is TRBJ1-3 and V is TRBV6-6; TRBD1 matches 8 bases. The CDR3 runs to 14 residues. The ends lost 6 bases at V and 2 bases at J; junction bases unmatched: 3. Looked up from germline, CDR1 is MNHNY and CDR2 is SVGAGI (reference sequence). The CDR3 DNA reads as TGTGCCAGCAGCTCGGGACAGGCTGGAAACACCATATATTTT. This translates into CASSSGQAGNTIYF.

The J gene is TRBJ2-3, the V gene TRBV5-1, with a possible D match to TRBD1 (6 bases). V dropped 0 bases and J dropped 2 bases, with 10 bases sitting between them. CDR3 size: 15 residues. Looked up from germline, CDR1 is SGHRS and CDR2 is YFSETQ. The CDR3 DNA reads TGCGCCAGCAGCTTGGGTCAGGGGACCACAGATACGCAGTATTTT. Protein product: CASSLGQGTTDTQYF.

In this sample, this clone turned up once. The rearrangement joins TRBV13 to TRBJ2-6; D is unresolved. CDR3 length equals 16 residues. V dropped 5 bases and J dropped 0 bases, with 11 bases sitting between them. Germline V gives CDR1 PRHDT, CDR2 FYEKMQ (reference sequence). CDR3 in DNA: TGTGCCAGCAGCGCCCCCCTGACCTCTGGGGCCAACGTCCTGACTTTC. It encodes CASSAPLTSGANVLTF.

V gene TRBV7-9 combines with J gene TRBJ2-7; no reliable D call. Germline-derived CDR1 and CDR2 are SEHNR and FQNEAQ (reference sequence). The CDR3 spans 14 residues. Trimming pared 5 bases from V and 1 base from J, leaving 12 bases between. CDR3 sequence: CASSPKETSYEQYF. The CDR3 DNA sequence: TGTGCCAGCAGCCCCAAAGAAACGTCCTACGAGCAGTACTTC. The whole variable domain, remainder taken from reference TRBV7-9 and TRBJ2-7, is DTGVSQNPRHKITKRGQNVTFRCDPISEHNRLYWYRQTLGQGPEFLTYFQNEAQLEKSRLLSDRFSAERPKGSFSTLEIQRTEQGDSAMYLCASSPKETSYEQYFGPGTRLTVT.

CDR3 DNA sequence: TGTGCCACCAGCAGACCCTGGACGGGGTCCCAAGAAAAACTGTTTTTT. Translating it yields CATSRPWTGSQEKLFF. The chain links TRBV15 to TRBJ1-4; unclear D gene. Germline V gene data show CDR1 as LNHNV and CDR2 as YYDKDF (reference sequence). Between the trimmed V and J ends, which lost 2 bases and 8 bases, there was a span of 18 bases. This CDR3 is built from 16 residues.

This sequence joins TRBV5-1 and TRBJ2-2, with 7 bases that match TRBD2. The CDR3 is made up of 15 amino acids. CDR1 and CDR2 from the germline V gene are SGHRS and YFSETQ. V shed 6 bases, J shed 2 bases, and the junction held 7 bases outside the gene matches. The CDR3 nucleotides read TGCGCCAGCACCCGGGAGGCCCCCAACACCGGGGAGCTGTTTTTT. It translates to CASTREAPNTGELFF.

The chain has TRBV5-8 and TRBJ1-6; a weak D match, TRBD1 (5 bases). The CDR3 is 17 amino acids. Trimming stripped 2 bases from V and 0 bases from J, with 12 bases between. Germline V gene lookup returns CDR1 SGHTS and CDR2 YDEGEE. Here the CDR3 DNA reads TGTGCCAGCAGCTTCACAGGAGAGACCTCCTATAATTCACCCCTCCACTTT. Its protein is CASSFTGETSYNSPLHF.

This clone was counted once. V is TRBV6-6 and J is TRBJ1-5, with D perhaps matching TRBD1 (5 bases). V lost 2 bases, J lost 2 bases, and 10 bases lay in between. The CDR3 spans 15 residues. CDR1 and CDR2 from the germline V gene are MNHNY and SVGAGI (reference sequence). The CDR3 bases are TGTGCCAGCAGTTACGGTCCGGGGGGCAATCAGCCCCAGCATTTT. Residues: CASSYGPGGNQPQHF.

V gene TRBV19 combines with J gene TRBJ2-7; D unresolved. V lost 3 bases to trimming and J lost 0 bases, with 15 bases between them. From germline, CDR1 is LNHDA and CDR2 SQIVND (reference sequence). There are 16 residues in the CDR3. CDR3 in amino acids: CASSMARSGRSYEQYF. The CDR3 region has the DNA TGTGCCAGTAGTATGGCGAGGTCAGGCCGCTCCTACGAGCAGTACTTC. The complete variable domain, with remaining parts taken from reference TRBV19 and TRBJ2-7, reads DGGITQSPKYLFRKEGQNVTLSCEQNLNHDAMYWYRQDPGQGLRLIYYSQIVNDFQKGDIAEGYSVSREKKESFPLTVTSAQKNPTAFYLCASSMARSGRSYEQYFGPGTRLTVT.

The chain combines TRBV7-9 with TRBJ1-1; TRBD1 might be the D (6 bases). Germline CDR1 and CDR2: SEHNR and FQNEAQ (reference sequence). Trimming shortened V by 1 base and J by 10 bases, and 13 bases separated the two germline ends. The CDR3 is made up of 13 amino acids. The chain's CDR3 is CASSLGGGKPAFF. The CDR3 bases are TGTGCCAGCAGCTTAGGCGGGGGCAAGCCAGCTTTCTTT.

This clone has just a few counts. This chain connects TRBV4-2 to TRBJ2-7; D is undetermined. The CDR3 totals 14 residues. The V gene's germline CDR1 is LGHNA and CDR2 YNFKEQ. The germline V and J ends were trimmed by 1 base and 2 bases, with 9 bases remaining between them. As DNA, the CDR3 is TGTGCCAGCAGCCAAGGGCTCCAGCCCTACGAGCAGTACTTC. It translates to CASSQGLQPYEQYF.

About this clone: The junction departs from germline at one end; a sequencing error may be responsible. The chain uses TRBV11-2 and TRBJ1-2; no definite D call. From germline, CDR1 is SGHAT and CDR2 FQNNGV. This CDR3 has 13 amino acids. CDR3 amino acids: CVSSSAGNYGYTF. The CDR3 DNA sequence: TGTGTCAGCAGCTCCGCCGGCAACTATGGCTACACCTTC.

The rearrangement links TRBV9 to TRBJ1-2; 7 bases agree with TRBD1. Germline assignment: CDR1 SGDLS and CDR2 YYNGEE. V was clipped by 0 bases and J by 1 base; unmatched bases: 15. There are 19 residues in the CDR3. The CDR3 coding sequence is TGTGCCAGCAGCGTAGACCCTCGACAGGGACTTCGACTTAACTATGGCTACACCTTC. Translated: CASSVDPRQGLRLNYGYTF. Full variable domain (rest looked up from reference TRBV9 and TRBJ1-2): DSGVTQTPKHLITATGQRVTLRCSPRSGDLSVYWYQQSLDQGLQFLIQYYNGEERAKGNILERFSAQQFPDLHSELNLSSLELGDSALYFCASSVDPRQGLRLNYGYTFGSGTRLTVV.

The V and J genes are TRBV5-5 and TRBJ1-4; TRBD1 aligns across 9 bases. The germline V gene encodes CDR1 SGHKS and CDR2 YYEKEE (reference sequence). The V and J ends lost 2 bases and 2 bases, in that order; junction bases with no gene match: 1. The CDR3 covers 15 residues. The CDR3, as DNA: TGTGCCAGCAGCTTAGACAGGGGGACTAATGAAAAACTGTTTTTT. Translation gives CASSLDRGTNEKLFF.

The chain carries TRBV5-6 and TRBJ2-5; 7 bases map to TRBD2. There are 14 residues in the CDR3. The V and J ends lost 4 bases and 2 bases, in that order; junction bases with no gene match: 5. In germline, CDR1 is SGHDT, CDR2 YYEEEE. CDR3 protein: CASSEWGLQETQYF. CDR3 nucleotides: TGTGCCAGCAGCGAGTGGGGACTACAAGAGACCCAGTACTTC.

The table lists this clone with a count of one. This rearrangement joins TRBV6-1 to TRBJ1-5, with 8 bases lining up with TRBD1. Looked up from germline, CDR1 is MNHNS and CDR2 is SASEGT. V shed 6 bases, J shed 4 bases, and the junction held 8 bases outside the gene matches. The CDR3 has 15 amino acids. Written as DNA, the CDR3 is TGTGCCAGCAGCGTGGACAGGGTTTTAAATCAGCCCCAGCATTTT. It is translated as CASSVDRVLNQPQHF.

The CDR3 spells CAITPGGEGLNTEAFF. CDR3 in DNA: TGTGCCATCACCCCAGGAGGGGAAGGATTGAACACTGAAGCTTTCTTT. This chain joins TRBV10-3 and TRBJ1-1, with D possibly being TRBD1 (5 bases). The ends were cut back, 7 bases at V and 0 bases at J, with 18 bases in the middle. The germline V gene encodes CDR1 ENHRY and CDR2 SYGVKD. The CDR3 contains 16 residues.

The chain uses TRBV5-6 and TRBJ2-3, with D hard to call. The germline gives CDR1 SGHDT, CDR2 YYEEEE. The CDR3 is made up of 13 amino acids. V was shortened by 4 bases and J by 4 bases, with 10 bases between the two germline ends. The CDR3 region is CASSLNYPDTQYF. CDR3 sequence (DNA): TGTGCCAGCAGCCTCAATTACCCAGATACGCAGTATTTT.